This TCR beta chain was profiled in a study of cytomegalovirus exposure and HLA in healthy donors. Study context: In a later analysis, the 120 or so validation repertoires were reported to have used the same platform as the approximately 670 first-cohort repertoires.

V was trimmed by 4 bases and J by 4 bases, leaving 8 bases between them. This CDR3 contains 13 residues. Germline values: CDR1 SGHNT, CDR2 YYREEE (reference sequence). Here immunoSEQ multiplex PCR was the method, and the copy in TCRdb shows in-frame clones only, minus some. The table lists roughly 130,000 clones, approximately 85% of them singletons. Study-wide points: In the 120 or so validation repertoires, about 94% of cluster scores exceeded 0, per a later analysis. Researchers catalogued about 160 TCR beta chains as cytomegalovirus-associated.

Turning to this clone: Its antigen is not identified.

The sequence came from a young woman in good health and CMV-seronegative. The chain is built from TRBV5-4 and TRBJ2-2, with D unresolved. Source material: PBMCs. The CDR3 loop is CASSEATTGELFF. CDR3 nucleotides: TGTGCCAGCAGCGAAGCGACCACCGGGGAGCTGTTTTTT.